These 11 T cell receptor beta chains share one sample of origin, sequenced in a study of control samples from healthy donors and cancer patients. Sequencing was performed with immunoSEQ multiplex PCR; in TCRdb, only in-frame clones are kept and a portion is missing. The repertoire has some 100,000 clones, 79% of them found once; the top ten carry 10%. Sequencing used blood. Receptors originate from a woman in her 30s in good health.

The chain recombines TRBV5-1 with TRBJ2-3; D gene uncertain. The CDR3 extends over 13 amino acids. With 4 bases removed from V and 4 bases from J, the gap between germline ends came to 10 bases. CDR1 and CDR2 (germline): SGHRS, YFSETQ. CDR3 DNA: TGCGCCAGCAGCCCTTCGCGCTCAGATACGCAGTATTTT. This sequence encodes CASSPSRSDTQYF.

The chain couples TRBV6-5 to TRBJ1-2, with TRBD1 matching over 7 bases. Trimming at V came to 6 bases and at J to 5 bases, leaving 12 bases not matched to a gene. Germline CDR1 and CDR2: MNHEY and SVGAGI. CDR3 length equals 15 residues. CDR3 DNA: TGTGCCAGCAGCCTTACTACGACAGGGCGGTATGGCTACACCTTC. Translating it yields CASSLTTTGRYGYTF.

The chain is built from TRBV18 and TRBJ1-1; D is ambiguous. Trimming stripped 2 bases from V and 2 bases from J, with 9 bases between. The CDR3 is made up of 14 amino acids. The germline V gene encodes CDR1 KGHSH and CDR2 LQKENI. The CDR3 DNA follows: TGTGCCAGCTCACCAGTCAGGTTAAACACTGAAGCTTTCTTT. This gives the protein CASSPVRLNTEAFF.

This clone was seen once. This rearrangement joins TRBV3-1 (or the pseudogene TRBV3-2) to TRBJ1-4; 10 bases are shared with TRBD1. V trimming: 4 bases; J trimming: 7 bases; junction bases outside the gene matches: 3. There are 14 residues in the CDR3. The germline CDR1 and CDR2 sequences are LGHDT and YNNKEL (reference sequence). In DNA, the CDR3 is TGTGCCAGCAGCCCGGGACAGGGGATTGAAAAACTGTTTTTT. This codes for CASSPGQGIEKLFF.

The rearrangement joins TRBV7-2 to TRBJ2-1; TRBD2 aligns across 7 bases. The CDR3 is made up of 13 amino acids. The ends lost 1 base at V and 11 bases at J; junction bases unmatched: 5. Germline-derived CDR1 and CDR2 are SGHTA and FQGNSA. CDR3 loop: CASSLVVGGKQFF. Written as DNA, the CDR3 is TGTGCCAGCAGCTTAGTCGTCGGGGGGAAGCAGTTCTTC.

CDR3 in DNA: TGTGCCAGCAGTGAAATTCGGGGAAGAGGCTACACCTTC. This gives the protein CASSEIRGRGYTF. V gene TRBV6-1 combines with J gene TRBJ1-2; D gene unclear. V was cut by 2 bases and J by 8 bases, with 12 bases left in between. Germline loops: CDR1 MNHNS, CDR2 SASEGT. The CDR3 spans 13 residues.

The J gene is TRBJ2-1, the V gene TRBV5-8, with unresolved D. Germline CDR1 reads SGHTS; CDR2 reads YDEGEE. The V gene lost 0 bases and the J gene lost 4 bases, with 8 bases spanning the gap. The CDR3 is made up of 14 amino acids. CDR3 sequence: CASSLGQSYNEQFF. The CDR3 bases are TGTGCCAGCAGCTTGGGGCAGAGTTACAATGAGCAGTTCTTC.

The V and J genes are TRBV6-2 or TRBV6-3 and TRBJ2-3; maybe TRBD2 (5 bases). V was cut by 5 bases and J by 0 bases, with 15 bases left in between. Per the germline V gene, CDR1 is MNHEY and CDR2 is SVGEGT. The CDR3 loop spans 16 amino acids. CDR3 amino acids: CASSEDFGASTDTQYF. DNA of the CDR3: TGTGCCAGCAGTGAGGACTTTGGCGCTAGCACAGATACGCAGTATTTT.

J is TRBJ2-5 and V is TRBV9, with TRBD2 matching 14 bases. J lost 3 bases, V lost 4 bases, and 5 bases had no gene match. There are 16 residues in the CDR3. Germline values: CDR1 SGDLS, CDR2 YYNGEE. The CDR3 coding sequence is TGTGCCAGCAGCATCGGGACTAGCGGGAGCAAAGAGACCCAGTACTTC. Residues: CASSIGTSGSKETQYF.

The V gene is TRBV10-3, the J gene TRBJ2-7; 7 positions match TRBD1. The V gene end was trimmed by 6 bases and the J gene end by 3 bases; junction bases not matched to a gene: 5. Germline values: CDR1 ENHRY, CDR2 SYGVKD. The CDR3 consists of 13 residues. The CDR3: CAISTGASYEQYF. DNA for the CDR3: TGTGCCATCAGCACAGGGGCTAGCTACGAGCAGTACTTC.

This rearrangement joins TRBV4-1 to TRBJ1-6; no reliable D call. Germline V lookup: CDR1 MGHRA, CDR2 YSYEKL. V lost 2 bases and J lost 8, with 19 bases in between. The CDR3 extends over 17 amino acids. The CDR3 DNA reads as TGCGCCAGCAGCCAATCGGGCAGCACTAAAAGTTATTCACCCCTCCACTTT. It specifies CASSQSGSTKSYSPLHF.